One sample yielded the 24 T cell receptor beta chains listed below, sequenced in a study of blood T cell repertoires in COVID-19. The data were produced by immunoSEQ multiplex PCR, yet TCRdb's version contains in-frame clones alone and is incomplete. The profile covers hundreds of thousands of clones, with 87% appearing a single time and 1.5% to 2.5% taken by the ten largest. The sample taken for sequencing was PBMCs or T cells enriched from blood (not recorded which). These receptors were collected from a man between 35 and 55 years old in a cohort exposed to, infected with or recovered from COVID-19 (not recorded which).

The chain employs TRBV3-1 (or the pseudogene TRBV3-2) and TRBJ2-7; tentatively, D is TRBD1 (6 bases). Germline V lookup: CDR1 LGHDT, CDR2 YNNKEL (reference sequence). With 1 base removed from V and 6 bases from J, the gap between germline ends came to 7 bases. This CDR3 is 12 amino acids long. The CDR3 nucleotides read TGTGCCAGCAGCCAAGGAGGGGGCGAGCAGTACTTC. Encoded protein: CASSQGGGEQYF.

The chain recombines TRBV6-2 or TRBV6-3 with TRBJ1-1; possible D gene TRBD1, 6 bases. Germline loops: CDR1 MNHEY, CDR2 SVGEGT. The CDR3 totals 15 residues. Trimming removed 2 bases at V and 6 bases at J, with 16 bases between. The DNA for the CDR3 is TGTGCCAGCAGTTACGGACAGATTAATAGCGCTGAAGCTTTCTTT. Translating it yields CASSYGQINSAEAFF.

The gene calls are TRBV20-1 and TRBJ2-1; 7 bases line up with TRBD2. This CDR3 contains 14 residues. V was pared by 3 bases and J by 6 bases, with 8 bases of the junction left unmatched. Germline CDR1 DFQATT, CDR2 SNEGSKA (reference sequence). CDR3: CSASLGGSINEQFF. The CDR3 nucleotides are TGCAGTGCTAGTTTGGGCGGGAGTATCAATGAGCAGTTCTTC.

The chain recombines TRBV5-1 with TRBJ1-6, with TRBD1 identical over 8 bases. The CDR3 has 15 residues. V dropped 1 base and J dropped 10; count of bases not matched to a gene: 7. Germline V CDR1 and CDR2: SGHRS, YFSETQ. CDR3 bases: TGCGCCAGCAGCTTGTGGGGACAGGAGTCCTCACCCCTCCACTTT. This gives the protein CASSLWGQESSPLHF. Based on the CDR3 plus reference TRBV5-1 and TRBJ1-6, the full variable domain is KAGVTQTPRYLIKTRGQQVTLSCSPISGHRSVSWYQQTPGQGLQFLFEYFSETQRNKGNFPGRFSGRQFSNSRSEMNVSTLELGDSALYLCASSLWGQESSPLHFGNGTRLTVT.

V is TRBV10-2 and J is TRBJ2-1; 11 bases fit TRBD2. This CDR3 has 14 amino acids. V shed 6 bases and J 7 bases; nucleotides not matched to a gene: 5. Germline CDR1 and CDR2: WSHSY and SAAADI. The CDR3 DNA follows: TGCGCCAGCAGAACTAGCGGGAGTGGAAATGAGCAGTTCTTC. It specifies CASRTSGSGNEQFF.

The chain couples TRBV18 to TRBJ2-1; the match to TRBD1 covers 11 bases. Per the germline V gene, CDR1 is KGHSH and CDR2 is LQKENI. The V and J ends lost 2 bases and 5 bases, in that order; junction bases with no gene match: 5. This CDR3 is built from 16 residues. The CDR3 DNA reads TGTGCCAGCTCACCAAAAGCGGGACAGGGGGACAATGAGCAGTTCTTC. It translates to CASSPKAGQGDNEQFF. The whole variable domain, remainder taken from reference TRBV18 and TRBJ2-1, is NAGVMQNPRHLVRRRGQEARLRCSPMKGHSHVYWYRQLPEEGLKFMVYLQKENIIDESGMPKERFSAEFPKEGPSILRIQQVVRGDSAAYFCASSPKAGQGDNEQFFGPGTRLTVL.

DNA of the CDR3: TGTGCCAGCAGTACAGCGGGAGATACGCAGTATTTT. Its protein is CASSTAGDTQYF. V usage is TRBV13 and J usage is TRBJ2-3; perhaps TRBD2 as D (6 bases). CDR1 is PRHDT and CDR2 is FYEKMQ in the germline V gene (reference sequence). Trimming removed 6 bases at V and 5 bases at J, with 9 bases between. This CDR3 has 12 residues.

The rearrangement joins TRBV14 to TRBJ1-1; D perhaps matches TRBD1 (6 bases). V lost 2 bases and J lost 6, with 13 bases in between. Germline V gene sequence: CDR1 SGHDN, CDR2 FVKESK. The CDR3 has 14 residues. The CDR3 protein is CASSQNTGSSEAFF. The CDR3 nucleotides read TGTGCCAGCAGCCAAAATACAGGGTCCTCTGAAGCTTTCTTT.

The rearrangement links TRBV10-3 to TRBJ1-1; 9 nucleotides align to TRBD1. The CDR3 runs to 12 residues. Germline CDR1 is ENHRY and CDR2 is SYGVKD. V gave up 9 bases and J gave up 6 bases; unmatched junction bases: 5. The CDR3 is CAIGTGYAEAFF. The CDR3 bases are TGTGCCATTGGGACAGGGTACGCTGAAGCTTTCTTT.

This chain links TRBV28 with TRBJ2-1, with 13 positions matching TRBD2. Germline V gene lookup returns CDR1 MDHEN and CDR2 SYDVKM. V gave up 2 bases and J gave up 10 bases; unmatched junction bases: 8. The CDR3 is made up of 16 amino acids. The CDR3: CASSLGLAGDLYEQFF. The CDR3 DNA sequence: TGTGCCAGCAGTTTAGGACTAGCGGGAGACTTATACGAGCAGTTCTTC.

The chain carries TRBV19 and TRBJ1-5, with D possibly TRBD1 on 6 matching bases. The CDR3 length is 13 residues. CDR1 and CDR2 from the germline V gene are LNHDA and SQIVND (reference sequence). Trimming removed 4 bases at V and 7 bases at J, with 11 bases between. The CDR3 sequence is CASSNGQIQPQHF. Here the CDR3 DNA reads TGTGCCAGTAGTAATGGACAGATCCAGCCCCAGCATTTT.

The V gene is TRBV24-1, the J gene TRBJ2-2, with D unclear. CDR1 and CDR2 from the germline V gene are KGHDR and SFDVKD. The V end was cut by 5 bases, the J end by 4 bases, with 13 bases between. The CDR3 contains 15 residues. In DNA, the CDR3 is TGTGCCACCAGTGGGGCCGAGCCAACCACCGGGGAGCTGTTTTTT. Translated: CATSGAEPTTGELFF.

The chain is built from TRBV19 and TRBJ2-7; TRBD2 is a possible D gene (6 bases). The CDR3 is made up of 14 amino acids. Germline-derived CDR1 and CDR2 are LNHDA and SQIVND (reference sequence). The V gene lost 4 bases and the J gene lost 3 bases, with 13 bases spanning the gap. The CDR3 DNA follows: TGTGCCAGTAGTAGCGGGACGGGGTACTACGAGCAGTACTTC. Protein product: CASSSGTGYYEQYF. Looking up the rest from reference TRBV19 and TRBJ2-7 gives the full variable domain: DGGITQSPKYLFRKEGQNVTLSCEQNLNHDAMYWYRQDPGQGLRLIYYSQIVNDFQKGDIAEGYSVSREKKESFPLTVTSAQKNPTAFYLCASSSGTGYYEQYFGPGTRLTVT.

V usage is TRBV30 and J usage is TRBJ1-5; no definite D call. Trimming removed 5 bases at V and 2 bases at J, with 13 bases between. This CDR3 comprises 14 residues. Germline V gene lookup returns CDR1 GTSNPN and CDR2 SVGIG (reference sequence). Here the CDR3 DNA reads TGTGCCTGGGACCGGGGTAGGCGCAATCAGCCCCAGCATTTT. Its protein product is CAWDRGRRNQPQHF.

The J gene is TRBJ2-7, the V gene TRBV7-9; 8 bases are shared with TRBD1. V dropped 5 bases and J dropped 5; count of bases not matched to a gene: 8. Germline V gene data show CDR1 as SEHNR and CDR2 as FQNEAQ (reference sequence). The CDR3 has 14 residues. The CDR3, as DNA: TGTGCCAGCAGCGGGTACAGGGGGTCCCACGAGCAGTACTTC. Translation: CASSGYRGSHEQYF.

This chain connects TRBV9 to TRBJ1-3; D remains unclear. Germline CDR1 reads SGDLS; CDR2 reads YYNGEE. The CDR3 runs 15 residues. V lost 4 bases and J 3 bases, leaving 14 bases between the germline ends. This chain's CDR3 is CASSPQISSGNTIYF. As DNA, the CDR3 is TGTGCCAGCAGCCCGCAGATCTCTAGTGGAAACACCATATATTTT.

The genes are TRBV29-1 and TRBJ2-7; 7 bases are shared with TRBD1. Germline V gene sequence: CDR1 SQVTM, CDR2 ANQGSEA. This CDR3 is 13 amino acids long. The ends lost 7 bases at V and 5 bases at J; junction bases unmatched: 11. The CDR3 DNA is TGCAGCGCCTGGCACCGGGACAGCAACGAGCAGTACTTC. Its protein product is CSAWHRDSNEQYF.

The genes are TRBV15 and TRBJ2-7, with 7 bases lining up with TRBD1. Looked up from germline, CDR1 is LNHNV and CDR2 is YYDKDF (reference sequence). V shed 1 base, J shed 9 bases, and the junction held 12 bases outside the gene matches. This CDR3 is 15 amino acids long. The CDR3 coding sequence is TGTGCCACCAGCAGAGCCTCCGGGACAGCGTCGTCGCAGTACTTC. It specifies CATSRASGTASSQYF.

The chain uses TRBV3-1 (or the pseudogene TRBV3-2) and TRBJ2-7, with 8 bases matching TRBD1. The CDR3 length is 14 residues. V was pared by 2 bases and J by 5 bases, with 5 bases of the junction left unmatched. Per the germline V gene, CDR1 is LGHDT and CDR2 is YNNKEL (reference sequence). In nucleotides, the CDR3 is TGTGCCAGCAGCCAAAAGGCAGGGGGCCACGAGCAGTACTTC. It translates to CASSQKAGGHEQYF.

The V call is TRBV7-8, the J call TRBJ2-1, with 7 positions matching TRBD2. The J segment lost 8 bases and the V segment lost 1 base, leaving 14 bases of the junction unmatched. From germline, CDR1 is SGHVS and CDR2 FQNEAQ. The CDR3 loop spans 17 amino acids. CDR3 residues: CASSLGLFSGPSHEQFF. CDR3 DNA sequence: TGTGCCAGCAGCTTAGGTCTCTTTAGCGGGCCCTCACATGAGCAGTTCTTC.

The CDR3 protein is CASSIVRQVGAEAFF. DNA of the CDR3: TGTGCCAGTAGTATAGTGCGACAGGTTGGGGCTGAAGCTTTCTTT. The gene calls are TRBV19 and TRBJ1-1, with D maybe TRBD1 (6 bases). Looked up from germline, CDR1 is LNHDA and CDR2 is SQIVND (reference sequence). This CDR3 has 15 residues. V was clipped by 1 base and J by 6 bases, with 15 bases between them. Together with reference TRBV19 and TRBJ1-1, the CDR3 gives the full variable domain: DGGITQSPKYLFRKEGQNVTLSCEQNLNHDAMYWYRQDPGQGLRLIYYSQIVNDFQKGDIAEGYSVSREKKESFPLTVTSAQKNPTAFYLCASSIVRQVGAEAFFGQGTRLTVV.

V is TRBV7-9 and J is TRBJ2-1; 7 bases fit TRBD2. The V and J ends lost 2 bases and 6 bases, in that order; junction bases with no gene match: 1. CDR1 is SEHNR, CDR2 FQNEAQ, per germline (reference sequence). The CDR3 is 13 residues long. CDR3 nucleotide sequence: TGTGCCAGCAGCTTAATAGCGGGCAATGAGCAGTTCTTC. It encodes CASSLIAGNEQFF.

The V and J genes are TRBV18 and TRBJ2-2; a weak D match, TRBD2 (5 bases). This CDR3 has 16 residues. Germline CDR1 reads KGHSH; CDR2 reads LQKENI. V shed 6 bases and J shed 0 bases, with 14 bases lying between them. CDR3 nucleotide sequence: TGTGCCAGCTCCCCCCGCGCGGGCGCGAACACCGGGGAGCTGTTTTTT. Its protein is CASSPRAGANTGELFF.

This clone appeared once. Mismatch with germline at one junction end may stem from a read error. The CDR3 DNA reads as TGTGCCAGTAGCATAGTAGCGGGAAGCACAGATACGCAGTATTTT. It translates to CASSIVAGSTDTQYF. The chain is built from TRBV19 and TRBJ2-3; 8 bases are shared with TRBD2. Per germline, CDR1 LNHDA and CDR2 SQIVND (reference sequence). The CDR3 totals 15 residues. Looking up the rest from reference TRBV19 and TRBJ2-3 gives the full variable domain: DGGITQSPKYLFRKEGQNVTLSCEQNLNHDAMYWYRQDPGQGLRLIYYSQIVNDFQKGDIAEGYSVSREKKESFPLTVTSAQKNPTAFYLCASSIVAGSTDTQYFGPGTRLTVL.